The sequence of this T cell receptor beta chain was determined in a study of OX40 agonist ivuxolimab in advanced cancers. Some background on the complete study: Ivuxolimab, which targeted the costimulatory receptor OX40 (CD134), was an agonistic, fully human IgG2 monoclonal antibody. Of the 52 patients in dose escalation, around 20 had hepatocellular carcinoma, some 15 had melanoma, 9 had renal cell carcinoma and 9 had head and neck cancer. Three dose-escalation patients achieved partial responses, one with hepatocellular carcinoma and two with cutaneous melanoma. Prior anti-PD-1, anti-PD-L1 or anti-CTLA-4 therapy was permitted, and checkpoint inhibitors had been received by roughly two fifths of dose-escalation patients. In the dose-escalation cohort, more than 75% of patients were male, and the mean age was roughly 60 years, with a range of 23 to 79. Intravenous ivuxolimab was administered to patients every 2 weeks at six dose levels: 0.01, 0.1, 0.3, 1.5, 3 and 10 mg/kg. The monotherapy dose-escalation portion (N of about 50 patients) of the phase I ivuxolimab trial is reported in the paper. The purpose of peripheral TCRbeta sequencing was to test whether ivuxolimab changed TCR sequence diversity and led to clonal T-cell expansion. The study at large found these results: Partial responders in the 0.1-3.0 mg/kg groups had among the lowest normalized peripheral clonal expansion, especially among CD8+ T cells. At doses from 0.1 to 3.0 mg/kg, clonal expansion was seen in both CD4+ and CD8+ blood T cells between baseline and week 6. After ivuxolimab, expanded clones were on average more numerous among CD8+ T cells than among CD4+ T cells. Low levels of normalized T-cell clonal expansion were also seen in some patients who did not respond. Which antigens the clonally expanded peripheral T cells were specific for was not determined.

The trial excluded patients who had a history of autoimmune disease or were on systemic immunosuppression. Peripheral blood for TCR sequencing was collected from all dose cohorts at baseline, on cycle 4 day 1, and on cycle 7 day 1. The samples were taken from a phase I, first-in-human, multicenter, open-label dose-escalation trial of ivuxolimab. The trial enrolled adults with locally advanced or metastatic head and neck squamous cell, hepatocellular, melanoma or renal cell carcinoma. Before TCR sequencing, CD4+ and CD8+ T cells were separately sorted from peripheral blood. As for this clone: Its binding antigen is unknown. Per-base quality was not reported, and no clone a single base away is much larger than it.

The CDR3 runs 12 amino acids, cysteine and phenylalanine included. Only the CDR3 portion is preserved as DNA: 36 bases, with reading frame beginning at the first base. The germline V gene provides CDR1 SNHLY and CDR2 FYNNEI. Compared with germline, V lacks 7 bases and J lacks 5 bases; bases without a gene match: 4. To sequence the TCRbeta CDR3 region, genomic DNA was isolated from the sorted cells. The immunoSEQ Assay was used for sequencing of TCRbeta CDR3 regions. In its TCRdb copy, this immuneACCESS table keeps in-frame sequences only and misses some clones. Where compared with another copy, unresolved V genes explain less than half of these, and the others have no known cause. This sample gives about 62,000 clones in total; around 90% of them show up just once. The ten top clones hold more than 5% of the sample.

The rearrangement combines TRBV2 with TRBJ1-1, and TRBD1 aligns with 7 junction nucleotides. This receptor was identified in an adult with an advanced solid tumor such as melanoma, head and neck, liver or kidney cancer. Specimen: CD4+ or CD8+ T cells sorted from blood, collected in a trial of the OX40 agonist ivuxolimab. CDR3 region: CASNAGGTEAFF. The nucleotide sequence reads as follows: TGTGCCAGCAATGCAGGGGGAACTGAAGCTTTCTTT.